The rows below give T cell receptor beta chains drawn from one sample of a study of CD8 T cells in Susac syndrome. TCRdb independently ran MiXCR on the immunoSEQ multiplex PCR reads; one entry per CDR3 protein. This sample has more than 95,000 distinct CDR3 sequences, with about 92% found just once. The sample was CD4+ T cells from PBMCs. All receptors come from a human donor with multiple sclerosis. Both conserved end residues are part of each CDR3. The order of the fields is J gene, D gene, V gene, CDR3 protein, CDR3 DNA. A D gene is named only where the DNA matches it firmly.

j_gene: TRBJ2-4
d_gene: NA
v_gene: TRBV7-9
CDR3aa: CASSLLNERADIQYF
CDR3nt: TGTGCCAGCAGCTTATTGAACGAGCGAGCGGACATTCAGTACTTC

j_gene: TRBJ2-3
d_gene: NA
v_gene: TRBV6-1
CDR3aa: CASNPVGGRGTQYF
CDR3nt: TGTGCCAGCAACCCTGTGGGGGGCCGGGGTACGCAGTATTTT

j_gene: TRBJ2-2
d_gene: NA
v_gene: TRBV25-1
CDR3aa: CASSESKGVWYTGELFF
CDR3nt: TGTGCCAGCAGTGAATCGAAGGGGGTTTGGTACACCGGGGAGCTGTTTTTT

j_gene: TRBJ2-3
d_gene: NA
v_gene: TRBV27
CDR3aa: CASSPGYTDTQYF
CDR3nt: TGTGCCAGCAGCCCAGGCTACACAGATACGCAGTATTTT

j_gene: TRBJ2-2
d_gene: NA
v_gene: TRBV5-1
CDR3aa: CASRVPLTRGTGELFF
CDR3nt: TGCGCCAGCAGAGTCCCACTTACAAGGGGGACCGGGGAGCTGTTTTTT

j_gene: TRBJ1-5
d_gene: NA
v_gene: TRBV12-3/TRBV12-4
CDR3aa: CASSLAGLNQPQHF
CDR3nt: TGTGCCAGCAGTTTAGCAGGGCTCAATCAGCCCCAGCATTTT

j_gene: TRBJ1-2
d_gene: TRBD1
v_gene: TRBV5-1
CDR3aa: CASSLEGGQPNYGYTF
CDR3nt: TGCGCCAGCAGCTTGGAAGGGGGACAGCCAAACTATGGCTACACCTTC

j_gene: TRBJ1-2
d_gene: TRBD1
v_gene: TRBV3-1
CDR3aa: CASSSHRGGGYTF
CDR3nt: TGTGCCAGCAGTTCGCACAGGGGGGGCGGCTACACCTTC

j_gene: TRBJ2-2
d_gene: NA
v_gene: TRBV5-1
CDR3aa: CASSLRENRAGELFF
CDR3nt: TGCGCCAGCAGCTTGAGGGAGAACCGAGCCGGGGAGCTGTTTTTT

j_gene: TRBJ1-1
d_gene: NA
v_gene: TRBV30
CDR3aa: CAWSASPSLNTEAFF
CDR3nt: TGTGCCTGGAGCGCCTCGCCCAGCTTGAACACTGAAGCTTTCTTT

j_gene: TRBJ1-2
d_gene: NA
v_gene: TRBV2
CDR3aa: CASSVISGTSGYTF
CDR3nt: TGTGCCAGCAGCGTTATCTCAGGGACCTCTGGCTACACCTTC

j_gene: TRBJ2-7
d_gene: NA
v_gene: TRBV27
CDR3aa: CASATPGRYEQYF
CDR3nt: TGTGCCAGCGCAACCCCAGGGCGATACGAGCAGTACTTC

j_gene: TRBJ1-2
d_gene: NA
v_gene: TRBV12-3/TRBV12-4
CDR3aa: CASSFSGQGGYTF
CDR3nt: TGTGCCAGCAGTTTTTCCGGACAAGGCGGCTACACCTTC

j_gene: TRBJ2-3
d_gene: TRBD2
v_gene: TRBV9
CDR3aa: CASSVGSRATSGRSTDTQYF
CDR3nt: TGTGCCAGCAGCGTAGGGTCTCGGGCGACTAGCGGGAGAAGCACAGATACGCAGTATTTT

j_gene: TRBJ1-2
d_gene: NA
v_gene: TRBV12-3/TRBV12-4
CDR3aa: CASSFARGYGCTF
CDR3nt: TGTGCCAGCAGTTTCGCCAGGGGTTACGGCTGCACCTTC

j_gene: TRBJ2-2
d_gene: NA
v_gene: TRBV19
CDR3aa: CASRQNTGELFF
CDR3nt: TGTGCCAGTAGGCAGAACACCGGGGAGCTGTTTTTT

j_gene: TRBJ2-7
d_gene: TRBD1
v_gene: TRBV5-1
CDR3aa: CASGSTGGDEQYF
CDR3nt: TGCGCCAGCGGCTCCACAGGGGGCGACGAGCAGTACTTC

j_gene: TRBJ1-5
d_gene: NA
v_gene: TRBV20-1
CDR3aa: CSARPGVYSNQPQHF
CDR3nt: TGCAGTGCTAGACCGGGGGTATATAGCAATCAGCCCCAGCATTTT

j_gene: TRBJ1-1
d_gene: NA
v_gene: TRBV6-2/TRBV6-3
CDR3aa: CASSYSRAGNMNTEAFF
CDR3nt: TGTGCCAGCAGTTACTCTAGGGCAGGGAACATGAACACTGAAGCTTTCTTT

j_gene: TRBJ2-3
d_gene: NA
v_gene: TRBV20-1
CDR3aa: CSAPTNRVPTDTQYF
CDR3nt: TGCAGTGCCCCTACAAACAGGGTTCCCACAGATACGCAGTATTTT

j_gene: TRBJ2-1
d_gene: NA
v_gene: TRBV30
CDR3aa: CAWSDGVSNEQFF
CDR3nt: TGTGCCTGGAGTGACGGAGTTAGTAATGAGCAGTTCTTC

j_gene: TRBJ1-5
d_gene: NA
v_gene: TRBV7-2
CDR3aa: CASSYQGGGFQPQHF
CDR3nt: TGTGCCAGCAGCTATCAAGGGGGAGGGTTCCAGCCCCAGCATTTT

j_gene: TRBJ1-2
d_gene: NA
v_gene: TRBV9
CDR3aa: CASSVADMKTGNYGYTF
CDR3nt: TGTGCCAGCAGCGTAGCCGATATGAAAACAGGGAACTATGGCTACACCTTC

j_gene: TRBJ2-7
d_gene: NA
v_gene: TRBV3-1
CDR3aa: CASSQGQASYEQYF
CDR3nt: TGTGCCAGCAGCCAAGGACAGGCCTCCTACGAGCAGTACTTC

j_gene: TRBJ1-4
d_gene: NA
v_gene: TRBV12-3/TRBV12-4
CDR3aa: CASSLGASNEKLFF
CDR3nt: TGTGCCAGCAGCCTGGGAGCCTCTAATGAAAAACTGTTTTTT

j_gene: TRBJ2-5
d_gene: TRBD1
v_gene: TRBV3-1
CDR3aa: CASSQDGGSGQGTETQYF
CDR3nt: TGTGCCAGCAGCCAAGATGGAGGTAGCGGACAGGGTACAGAGACCCAGTACTTC